Shown below are 14 T cell receptor beta chains from a single sample sequenced in a study of shared clonotypes between healthy human individuals (dated by TCRdb to between 2020 and 2021). Library preparation used the immunoSEQ multiplex PCR assay. The source is immuneACCESS, and TCRdb retained only in-frame sequences with V and J called. Part of the clones is not carried over; for the studies checked, unresolved V genes explain less than half of this, and the remainder is unexplained. Recorded for this sample are roughly 2.5 million clones; about 92% of them occurred a single time. The biggest ten clones account for over 0.12% of the sample. Sequenced input: naive CD4+ T cells sorted from blood. The sample's cell subset or site label, decoded: CD45RA+ positively selected. The receptors derive from a young man in good health.

The chain recombines TRBV9 with TRBJ2-1; 9 nucleotides align to TRBD2. This CDR3 comprises 14 residues. The V gene's germline CDR1 is SGDLS and CDR2 YYNGEE. Trimming at V came to 0 bases and at J to 15 bases, leaving 10 bases not matched to a gene. CDR3 amino acids: CASSVDLAGPSMFF. The CDR3, as DNA: TGTGCCAGCAGCGTAGATCTAGCGGGACCCAGTATGTTCTTC.

V is TRBV27 and J is TRBJ1-6; 8 bases fit TRBD1. V trimming: 4 bases; J trimming: 10 bases; junction bases outside the gene matches: 6. The CDR3 sequence is 14 residues long. CDR1 and CDR2 from the germline V gene are MNHEY and SMNVEV (reference sequence). CDR3 DNA sequence: TGTGCCAGCAGTTCGGGACAGGTACGGTCACCCCTCCACTTT. It yields the protein CASSSGQVRSPLHF.

V and J are TRBV10-3 and TRBJ1-2; possibly TRBD1 for D (5 bases). V was pared by 4 bases and J by 9 bases, with 12 bases between. CDR1 and CDR2 (germline): ENHRY, SYGVKD. CDR3 length: 12 amino acids. CDR3 in DNA: TGTGCCATCAGTGGGGGCGAGGGTCGCTACACCTTC. Translation: CAISGGEGRYTF.

V and J are TRBV5-6 and TRBJ2-5, with a possible D match to TRBD1 (7 bases). The germline CDR1 and CDR2 sequences are SGHDT and YYEEEE. Trimming shortened V by 1 base and J by 6 bases, and 13 bases separated the two germline ends. This CDR3 is 14 amino acids long. CDR3 amino acids: CASSLRAGGQTQYF. The CDR3 region has the DNA TGTGCCAGCAGCTTGCGGGCAGGGGGGCAGACCCAGTACTTC.

The rearrangement uses TRBV7-3 and TRBJ2-3; the match to TRBD1 covers 9 bases. CDR3 length equals 17 residues. Germline V gene lookup returns CDR1 SGHTA and CDR2 FQGTGA. The V gene end was trimmed by 5 bases and the J gene end by 6 bases; junction bases not matched to a gene: 15. The CDR3 DNA reads as TGTGCCAGCAGCCCAAAGGGGACAGGGTGGGGAGAGGATACGCAGTATTTT. Encoded protein: CASSPKGTGWGEDTQYF.

The rearrangement joins TRBV10-3 to TRBJ1-3; a possible D gene is TRBD1 (5 bases). The CDR3 extends over 13 amino acids. The ends were cut back, 11 bases at V and 2 bases at J, with 13 bases in the middle. The germline CDR1 and CDR2 sequences are ENHRY and SYGVKD. The DNA of the CDR3 is TGTGCCGGCGGGGCCGTCGCTGGAAACACCATATATTTT. It is translated as CAGGAVAGNTIYF.

This clone was counted once. The V and J genes are TRBV5-1 and TRBJ1-6, with D tentatively TRBD1 (5 bases). The CDR3 has 15 amino acids. Per the germline V gene, CDR1 is SGHRS and CDR2 is YFSETQ. Trimming left V 3 bases short and J 6 bases short, with 13 bases between. The CDR3 DNA is TGCGCCAGCAGCTCTGGAGTCCAGGGTAATTCACCCCTCCACTTT. Protein product: CASSSGVQGNSPLHF.

The chain is built from TRBV27 and TRBJ2-5; TRBD2 agrees at 11 bases. The ends lost 6 bases at V and 4 bases at J; junction bases unmatched: 1. The V gene's germline CDR1 is MNHEY and CDR2 SMNVEV (reference sequence). The CDR3 has 13 residues. The CDR3 loop reads CASRLAGAETQYF. DNA of the CDR3: TGTGCCAGCAGACTAGCGGGAGCAGAGACCCAGTACTTC.

The chain carries TRBV28 and TRBJ2-1, with D tentatively TRBD1 (6 bases). This CDR3 contains 16 residues. CDR1 is MDHEN, CDR2 SYDVKM, per germline. V shed 3 bases and J shed 1 base, with 13 bases lying between them. CDR3 loop: CASSFTGPMSYNEQFF. The CDR3 DNA sequence: TGTGCCAGCAGTTTCACAGGGCCCATGTCCTACAATGAGCAGTTCTTC.

The chain links TRBV27 to TRBJ1-2; weak D call: TRBD1 (5 bases). Per germline, CDR1 MNHEY and CDR2 SMNVEV (reference sequence). Trimming removed 8 bases from V and 7 bases from J, with 14 bases in between. This CDR3 region has 12 residues. CDR3 in DNA: TGTGCCAGCGTTTCCCCGGGGGGTGGCTACACCTTC. Its translation is CASVSPGGGYTF.

The rearrangement joins TRBV20-1 to TRBJ1-4; possibly TRBD1 for D (6 bases). Germline-derived CDR1 and CDR2 are DFQATT and SNEGSKA (reference sequence). With 2 bases removed from V and 11 bases from J, the gap between germline ends came to 9 bases. CDR3 size: 11 residues. The CDR3 DNA follows: TGCAGTGCTAGACCTCAGGGGAAACTGTTTTTT. The encoded protein is CSARPQGKLFF.

The rearrangement links TRBV9 to TRBJ1-1, with 7 bases that match TRBD1. The germline V gene has CDR1 SGDLS and CDR2 YYNGEE. J gave up 2 bases and V 4 bases, and 5 bases lay outside the gene matches. The CDR3 runs 14 residues. CDR3 loop: CASSRDRANTEAFF. The CDR3 coding sequence is TGTGCCAGCAGCCGAGACAGGGCCAACACTGAAGCTTTCTTT.

V usage is TRBV5-4 and J usage is TRBJ1-2; the D is unclear. V lost 0 bases, J lost 4 bases, and 4 bases lay in between. The CDR3 is made up of 12 amino acids. From germline, CDR1 is SGHNT and CDR2 YYREEE (reference sequence). CDR3 DNA sequence: TGTGCCAGCAGCTTGGAGGTCTATGGCTACACCTTC. Translating it yields CASSLEVYGYTF.

J is TRBJ2-1 and V is TRBV4-3; D perhaps matches TRBD2 (6 bases). The CDR3 has 14 residues. V was cut by 1 base and J by 4 bases, with 8 bases left in between. Per germline, CDR1 LGHNA and CDR2 YSLEER. The chain's CDR3 is CASSQGDLYNEQFF. CDR3 nucleotides: TGCGCCAGCAGCCAAGGGGACTTATACAATGAGCAGTTCTTC.